One and the same sample provided the 20 T cell receptor beta chains below, sequenced in a study of shared clonotypes between healthy human individuals. Here immunoSEQ multiplex PCR was the method, and the copy in TCRdb shows in-frame clones only, minus some. The sample contains over 850,000 clones, 75% to 85% of which appear only once. The sequencing sample was made of memory CD4+ T cells from PBMCs. This sample's subset: CD45RA-negative fraction. All receptors derive from a man in his late teens or twenties in good health. Some clones in this sample may be carry-over from other donors' samples.

This clone was found a few times. The chain uses TRBV28 and TRBJ1-1, with 7 nucleotides matching TRBD1. The trim removed 6 bases at V and 10 bases at J, leaving 8 bases unmatched. Per the germline V gene, CDR1 is MDHEN and CDR2 is SYDVKM. CDR3 length equals 12 residues. CDR3 in DNA: TGTGCCAGCAGGGGAGACAGGGATGGAGCTTTCTTT. It encodes CASRGDRDGAFF. Variable domain in full (rest from reference TRBV28 and TRBJ1-1): DVKVTQSSRYLVKRTGEKVFLECVQDMDHENMFWYRQDPGLGLRLIYFSYDVKMKEKGDIPEGYSVSREKKERFSLILESASTNQTSMYLCASRGDRDGAFFGQGTRLTVV.

The chain couples TRBV7-9 to TRBJ2-3; D possibly uses TRBD1 or TRBD2 (5 bases each). V gave up 0 bases and J gave up 5 bases, with 6 bases separating them. CDR1 is SEHNR and CDR2 is FQNEAQ in the germline V gene (reference sequence). This CDR3 has 13 residues. CDR3 in DNA: TGTGCCAGCAGCTTAGCGAGGGGAGATACGCAGTATTTT. This codes for CASSLARGDTQYF.

This clone was recorded only once. V and J are TRBV5-1 and TRBJ2-7; a weak D match, TRBD2 (6 bases). In germline, CDR1 is SGHRS, CDR2 YFSETQ. This CDR3 comprises 15 residues. Trimming left V 2 bases short and J 0 bases short, with 12 bases between. The CDR3 loop reads CASSFGAGPSYEQYF. The CDR3 nucleotides read TGCGCCAGCAGCTTCGGTGCGGGACCCTCCTACGAGCAGTACTTC.

The sample holds one count of this clone. The J gene is TRBJ2-3, the V gene TRBV5-1, with TRBD1 identical over 10 bases. The CDR3 consists of 15 residues. Germline CDR1 SGHRS, CDR2 YFSETQ. After removal of 2 bases from V and 1 base from J, the junction contained 1 base not matched to a gene. For the CDR3, the DNA is TGCGCCAGCAGCTTTGGGACAGGGGGCACAGATACGCAGTATTTT. Protein product: CASSFGTGGTDTQYF.

The rearrangement links TRBV5-1 to TRBJ2-1; 7 positions agree with TRBD2. Looked up from germline, CDR1 is SGHRS and CDR2 is YFSETQ. J lost 6 bases, V lost 8 bases, and 14 bases had no gene match. The CDR3 spans 15 residues. The CDR3: CASRSGLAASNEQFF. The CDR3 DNA reads TGCGCCAGTCGTTCCGGCCTAGCGGCTTCCAATGAGCAGTTCTTC.

The chain employs TRBV7-9 and TRBJ1-4; D gene ambiguous. The V gene's germline CDR1 is SEHNR and CDR2 FQNEAQ (reference sequence). V lost 4 bases to trimming and J lost 10 bases, with 7 bases between them. The CDR3 contains 11 residues. In DNA form, the CDR3 reads TGTGCCAGCAGCTACAAGGGAAAACTGTTTTTT. Amino acid sequence: CASSYKGKLFF.

The V and J genes are TRBV5-4 and TRBJ1-2; a possible D gene is TRBD1 (5 bases). V was cut by 3 bases and J by 6 bases, with 15 bases left in between. The CDR3 has 14 residues. Germline V gene sequence: CDR1 SGHNT, CDR2 YYREEE (reference sequence). CDR3 DNA: TGTGCCAGCAGCTCCTCCGGGGGTAGGGATGGCTACACCTTC. It specifies CASSSSGGRDGYTF.

This chain uses TRBV5-1 with TRBJ2-3; 7 bases map to TRBD2. This CDR3 spans 14 amino acids. Germline V gives CDR1 SGHRS, CDR2 YFSETQ. V lost 4 bases to trimming and J lost 2 bases; unmatched junction nucleotides: 4. Here the CDR3 reads CASSRDYNTDTQYF. Here the CDR3 DNA reads TGCGCCAGCAGCCGGGACTATAACACAGATACGCAGTATTTT.

This chain connects TRBV5-1 to TRBJ1-1, with a possible D match to TRBD1 (6 bases). The CDR3 runs to 14 residues. Germline CDR1 is SGHRS and CDR2 is YFSETQ. V gave up 4 bases and J gave up 4 bases, with 14 bases separating them. DNA of the CDR3: TGCGCCAGCAGCGCCGCAGGGGTATCCACTGAAGCTTTCTTT. It yields the protein CASSAAGVSTEAFF.

V usage is TRBV19 and J usage is TRBJ1-4; 8 bases are shared with TRBD1. The CDR3 totals 18 residues. With 5 bases clipped from V and 3 bases from J, the junction kept 14 bases outside the gene matches. The V gene's germline CDR1 is LNHDA and CDR2 SQIVND (reference sequence). The CDR3 DNA sequence: TGTGCCAGTAGTCCCCTAATGACAGGGGCGAGGCCTAATGAAAAACTGTTTTTT. This encodes CASSPLMTGARPNEKLFF. The entire variable domain, with the rest obtained from reference TRBV19 and TRBJ1-4, is as follows: DGGITQSPKYLFRKEGQNVTLSCEQNLNHDAMYWYRQDPGQGLRLIYYSQIVNDFQKGDIAEGYSVSREKKESFPLTVTSAQKNPTAFYLCASSPLMTGARPNEKLFFGSGTQLSVL.

The sample holds a few counts of this clone. This rearrangement joins TRBV15 to TRBJ2-3; D is perhaps TRBD1 or TRBD2 (5 bases each). The CDR3 spans 15 residues. Trimming took 5 bases from V and 4 from J, leaving 16 bases between them. CDR1 LNHNV and CDR2 YYDKDF come from the germline V gene (reference sequence). Written as DNA, the CDR3 is TGTGCCACCAGCCCGGCGAGGGGTACGTCAGATACGCAGTATTTT. Its protein is CATSPARGTSDTQYF.

The sample holds one count of this clone. The gene calls are TRBV19 and TRBJ1-5; perhaps TRBD1 as D (6 bases). V gave up 7 bases and J gave up 5 bases, with 18 bases separating them. CDR3 size: 15 residues. CDR1 and CDR2 (germline): LNHDA, SQIVND (reference sequence). The CDR3 DNA reads as TGTGCCAGTACCCCGGGGGGGGCTGTCGATCAGCCCCAGCATTTT. Its translation: CASTPGGAVDQPQHF.

This chain connects TRBV5-1 to TRBJ1-3; D perhaps matches TRBD1 (5 bases). This CDR3 has 14 amino acids. Germline V gene sequence: CDR1 SGHRS, CDR2 YFSETQ. The germline V and J ends were trimmed by 6 bases and 0 bases, with 10 bases remaining between them. In nucleotides, the CDR3 is TGCGCCAGCACAGACAGCAGCTCTGGAAACACCATATATTTT. Protein sequence: CASTDSSSGNTIYF.

This chain links TRBV6-1 with TRBJ2-5; D possibly uses TRBD1 or TRBD2 (5 bases each). With the DNA end fitting TRBJ2-7 better, the J assignment may be wrong. The CDR3 is 15 residues long. The germline CDR1 and CDR2 sequences are MNHNS and SASEGT. The CDR3 DNA is TGTGCCAGCAGTGAAGCCGGGGCAGCAGCCTACGAGCAGTACTTC. This gives the protein CASSEAGAAAYEQYF.

The J gene is TRBJ2-5, the V gene TRBV5-1; D is undetermined. The germline V gene encodes CDR1 SGHRS and CDR2 YFSETQ. The CDR3 spans 14 residues. Trimming cost V 6 bases and J 1 base, with 13 bases left between them. As DNA, the CDR3 is TGCGCCAGCACCCCGTCCGGAGCCCAAGAGACCCAGTACTTC. The encoded protein is CASTPSGAQETQYF.

The J gene is TRBJ2-7, the V gene TRBV4-2; D ambiguous. The CDR3 covers 16 residues. V was pared by 1 base and J by 2 bases, with 15 bases between. Germline V gives CDR1 LGHNA, CDR2 YNFKEQ. The CDR3 loop is CASSQAEVDGTYEQYF. Written as DNA, the CDR3 is TGTGCCAGCAGCCAAGCTGAAGTGGACGGTACCTACGAGCAGTACTTC.

This clone showed up just a few times. The rearrangement links TRBV10-1 to TRBJ1-5; no reliable D call. V was clipped by 4 bases and J by 5 bases, with 9 bases between them. The CDR3 sequence is 13 residues long. The V gene's germline CDR1 is WNHNN and CDR2 SYGVQD (reference sequence). The CDR3 region has the DNA TGCGCCAGCAGTGGGGCCATGGATCAGCCCCAGCATTTT. Residues: CASSGAMDQPQHF.

This chain links TRBV2 with TRBJ1-2; D gene unclear. The germline gives CDR1 SNHLY, CDR2 FYNNEI. This CDR3 is built from 13 residues. The V end lost 6 bases, the J end lost 3 bases, and 11 bases lay between the germline ends. CDR3: CASSTLSDYGYTF. As DNA, the CDR3 is TGTGCCAGCAGCACTTTATCGGACTATGGCTACACCTTC.

The chain carries TRBV5-1 and TRBJ1-1, with 10 bases aligning to TRBD1. CDR1 and CDR2 from the germline V gene are SGHRS and YFSETQ. This CDR3 is built from 16 residues. The V and J ends lost 2 bases and 0 bases, in that order; junction bases with no gene match: 4. The CDR3 loop reads CASSLGTGEMNTEAFF. In DNA, the CDR3 is TGCGCCAGCAGCTTAGGGACAGGGGAGATGAACACTGAAGCTTTCTTT.

This clone was seen just once. CDR3 region: CASSFVMVAVYFSSGNTIYF. The CDR3 nucleotides read TGTGCCAGCAGCTTTGTAATGGTTGCAGTGTACTTCTCGTCTGGAAACACCATATATTTT. The chain recombines TRBV12-1 with TRBJ1-3. TRBV12-1 is shown as a pseudogene. The CDR3 totals 20 residues.